This T cell receptor beta chain was obtained from a study of blood T cell repertoires in COVID-19. As for the study in general: T cells, B-cell-depleted T cells, or PBMCs supplied cDNA or gDNA.

The CDR3 extends over 15 amino acids. V was pared by 6 bases and J by 5 bases, with 3 bases of the junction left unmatched. Germline V CDR1 and CDR2: SNHLY, FYNNEI. Study processing details: Amplified reference gene primers provided the basis for estimating nucleated cell counts. Method: immunoSEQ multiplex PCR; TCRdb's copy keeps in-frame clones and lacks some. V, J and clone size reflect that table, while D and trimming were determined from the DNA. Seen here are about 280,000 clones, over 75% observed once, and the top ten hold 5.1%. This clonotype was obtained from a middle-aged man with active or convalescent COVID-19. Input material: peripheral blood. J is TRBJ2-2 and V is TRBV2; TRBD2 matches 13 bases. The CDR3 sequence: CASRETSGRTGELFF. CDR3 DNA: TGTGCCAGCAGGGAGACTAGCGGGAGGACCGGGGAGCTGTTTTTT.